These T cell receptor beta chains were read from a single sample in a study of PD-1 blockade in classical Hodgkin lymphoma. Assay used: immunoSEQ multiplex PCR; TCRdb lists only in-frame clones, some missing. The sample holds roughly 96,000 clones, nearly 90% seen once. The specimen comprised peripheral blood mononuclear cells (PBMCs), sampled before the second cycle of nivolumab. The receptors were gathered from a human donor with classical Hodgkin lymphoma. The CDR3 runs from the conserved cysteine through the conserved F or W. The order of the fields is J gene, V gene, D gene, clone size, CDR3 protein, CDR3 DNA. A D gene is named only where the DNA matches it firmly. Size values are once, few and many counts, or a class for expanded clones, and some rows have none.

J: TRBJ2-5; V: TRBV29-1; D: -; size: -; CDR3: CSVGEAQETQYF; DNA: TGCAGCGTTGGGGAAGCTCAAGAGACCCAGTACTTC
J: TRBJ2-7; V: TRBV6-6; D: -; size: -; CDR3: CASSYLGDYEQYF; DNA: TGTGCCAGCAGTTACTTAGGGGACTACGAGCAGTACTTC
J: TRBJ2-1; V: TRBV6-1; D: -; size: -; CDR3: CASMATRTYNEQFF; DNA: TGTGCCAGCATGGCGACTAGAACCTACAATGAGCAGTTCTTC
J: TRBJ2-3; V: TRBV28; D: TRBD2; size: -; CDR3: CASSFSSGQSTDTQYF; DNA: TGTGCCAGCAGTTTCTCTAGCGGGCAGAGCACAGATACGCAGTATTTT
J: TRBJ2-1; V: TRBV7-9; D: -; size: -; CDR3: CASSFWDKSYNEQFF; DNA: TGTGCCAGCAGCTTTTGGGACAAAAGCTACAATGAGCAGTTCTTC
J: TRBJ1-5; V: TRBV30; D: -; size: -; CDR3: CAWSGEGRYNSNQPQHF; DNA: TGTGCCTGGAGTGGCGAGGGGCGGTACAATAGCAATCAGCCCCAGCATTTT
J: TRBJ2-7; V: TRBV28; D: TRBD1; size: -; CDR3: CASSSPGQEMKQYF; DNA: TGTGCCAGCAGTTCTCCCGGACAGGAGATGAAGCAGTACTTC
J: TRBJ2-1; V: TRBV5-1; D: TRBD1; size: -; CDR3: CASSEGQTNNEQFF; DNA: TGCGCCAGCAGCGAGGGACAGACCAACAATGAGCAGTTCTTC
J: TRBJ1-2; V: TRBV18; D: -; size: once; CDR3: CASSPGGAGGYTF; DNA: TGTGCCAGCTCACCTGGGGGGGCTGGTGGCTACACCTTC
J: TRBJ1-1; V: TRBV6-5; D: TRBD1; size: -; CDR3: CASSYSRGQGQAFF; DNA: TGTGCCAGCAGTTACTCAAGAGGACAGGGTCAAGCTTTCTTT
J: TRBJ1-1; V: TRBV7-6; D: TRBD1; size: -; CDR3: CASSLGTGEGGTEAFF; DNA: TGTGCCAGCAGCTTAGGGACAGGGGAGGGAGGCACTGAAGCTTTCTTT
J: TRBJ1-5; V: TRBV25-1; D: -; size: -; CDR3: CASSELGDHQPQHF; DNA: TGTGCCAGCAGTGAACTAGGGGATCATCAGCCCCAGCATTTT
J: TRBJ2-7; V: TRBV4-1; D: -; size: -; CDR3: CASSQNSGGSYEQYF; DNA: TGCGCCAGCAGCCAAAATAGTGGCGGCTCCTACGAGCAGTACTTC
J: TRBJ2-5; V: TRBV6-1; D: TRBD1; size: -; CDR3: CASSESGIRQGQTQYF; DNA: TGTGCCAGCAGTGAATCGGGGATTCGACAGGGACAGACCCAGTACTTC
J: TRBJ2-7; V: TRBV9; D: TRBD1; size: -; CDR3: CASSAGVGQGYEQYF; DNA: TGTGCCAGCAGCGCCGGGGTGGGACAGGGGTACGAGCAGTACTTC
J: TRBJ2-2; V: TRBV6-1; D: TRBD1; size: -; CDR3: CASREQGFGELFF; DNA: TGTGCCAGCAGAGAACAGGGGTTCGGGGAGCTGTTTTTT
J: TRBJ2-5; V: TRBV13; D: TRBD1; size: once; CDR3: CASSPTSNPGQGPSSAQYF; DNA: TGTGCCAGCAGCCCGACCTCAAACCCGGGACAGGGGCCCTCATCGGCCCAGTACTTC
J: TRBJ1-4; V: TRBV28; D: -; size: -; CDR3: CATKLQGGDEKLFF; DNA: TGTGCCACTAAACTCCAGGGTGGGGATGAAAAACTGTTTTTT
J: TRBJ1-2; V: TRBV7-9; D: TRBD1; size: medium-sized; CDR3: CASSHGQGESLRYGYTF; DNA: TGTGCCAGCAGCCACGGACAGGGGGAAAGCCTTCGCTATGGCTACACCTTC
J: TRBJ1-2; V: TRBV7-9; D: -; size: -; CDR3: CASSLEWQSDYGYTF; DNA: TGTGCCAGCAGCTTAGAGTGGCAGAGCGACTATGGCTACACCTTC
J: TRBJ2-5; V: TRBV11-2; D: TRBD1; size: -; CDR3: CASNDRDRGPGTQYF; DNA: TGTGCCAGCAACGACCGGGACAGGGGACCAGGGACCCAGTACTTC
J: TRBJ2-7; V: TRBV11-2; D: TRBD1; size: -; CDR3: CASSKRGGQGEQYF; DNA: TGTGCCAGCAGCAAGAGAGGGGGACAGGGGGAGCAGTACTTC
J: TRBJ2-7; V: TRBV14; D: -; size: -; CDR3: CASSHAYEQYF; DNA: TGTGCCAGCAGCCATGCCTACGAGCAGTACTTC
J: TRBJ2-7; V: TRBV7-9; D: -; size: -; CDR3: CASSKVLYEQYF; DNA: TGTGCCAGCAGCAAAGTACTGTACGAGCAGTACTTC
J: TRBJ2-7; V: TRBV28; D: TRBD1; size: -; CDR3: CASSLGQGYEQYF; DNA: TGTGCCAGCAGTTTAGGACAGGGGTACGAGCAGTACTTC
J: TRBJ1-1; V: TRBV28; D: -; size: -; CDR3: CACSSGGKNTEAFF; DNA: TGTGCCTGTTCCTCCGGAGGGAAGAACACTGAAGCTTTCTTT